The 22 T cell receptor beta chains in this list originate from one sample, sequenced in a study of T-cell reconstitution after alpha-beta-depleted transplantation in children. Preparation of the TCRbeta library involved a method that used unique molecular identifiers. TCRdb analysed the PCR reads with MiXCR anew, one entry per CDR3 protein. This table holds roughly 570,000 distinct CDR3 sequences, 25% to 30% found once. The specimen comprised PBMCs, sampled before TCRalphabeta/CD19-depleted stem cell transplant. Source of these receptors: a boy in the first two years of life with Wiskott-Aldrich syndrome, due to receive a stem cell transplant.

The V call is TRBV6-6, the J call TRBJ1-6, with D possibly being TRBD1 (5 bases). This CDR3 spans 13 amino acids. Looked up from germline, CDR1 is MNHNY and CDR2 is SVGAGI (reference sequence). V lost 5 bases, J lost 9 bases, and 11 bases lay in between. CDR3: CASSPTGGSPLHF. DNA for the CDR3: TGTGCCAGCAGTCCTACAGGTGGTTCACCCCTCCACTTT.

This rearrangement joins TRBV5-1 to TRBJ2-3; perhaps TRBD2 as D (5 bases). Germline CDR1 and CDR2: SGHRS and YFSETQ. The V and J ends lost 4 bases and 5 bases respectively, with 23 bases between them. The CDR3 runs 17 residues. The CDR3 DNA is TGCGCCAGCAGCCCGCCCGGTAGTAGCGCCAACATAGATACGCAGTATTTT. Translating it yields CASSPPGSSANIDTQYF. The whole variable domain, filled in from reference TRBV5-1 and TRBJ2-3, reads KAGVTQTPRYLIKTRGQQVTLSCSPISGHRSVSWYQQTPGQGLQFLFEYFSETQRNKGNFPGRFSGRQFSNSRSEMNVSTLELGDSALYLCASSPPGSSANIDTQYFGPGTRLTVL.

This clonotype occurred once. V and J are TRBV20-1 and TRBJ2-5; TRBD2 matches 12 bases. V lost 7 bases, J lost 5 bases, and 8 bases stayed unmatched. Germline V gives CDR1 DFQATT, CDR2 SNEGSKA (reference sequence). CDR3 length: 14 residues. CDR3 DNA sequence: TGCAGTGTTTCTAAGCTAGCGGGAGGGGAGACCCAGTACTTC. Translation: CSVSKLAGGETQYF.

This clonotype was recorded once. The chain links TRBV7-2 to TRBJ2-7; D is undetermined. This CDR3 has 13 residues. Looked up from germline, CDR1 is SGHTA and CDR2 is FQGNSA. Trimming pared 2 bases from V and 3 bases from J, leaving 8 bases between. The CDR3 is CASSLSAHYEQYF. The CDR3 DNA reads TGTGCCAGCAGCTTAAGCGCCCACTACGAGCAGTACTTC.

This clonotype showed up just a few times. This sequence joins TRBV4-1 and TRBJ2-2, with D perhaps TRBD2 (5 bases). Germline CDR1 is MGHRA and CDR2 is YSYEKL. This CDR3 spans 16 amino acids. Between the trimmed V and J ends, which lost 0 bases and 5 bases, there was a span of 13 bases. The CDR3 here is CASSQDLWGETGELFF. CDR3 coding DNA: TGCGCCAGCAGCCAAGATCTATGGGGAGAGACCGGGGAGCTGTTTTTT.

J is TRBJ1-1 and V is TRBV5-1; D may be TRBD1 (6 bases). Germline V lookup: CDR1 SGHRS, CDR2 YFSETQ. Between the trimmed V and J ends, which lost 2 bases and 1 base, there was a span of 12 bases. This CDR3 is built from 15 residues. The CDR3 protein is CASSFGGRRNTEAFF. DNA for the CDR3: TGCGCCAGCAGCTTTGGGGGGCGAAGGAACACTGAAGCTTTCTTT.

The V and J genes are TRBV5-1 and TRBJ2-3; TRBD2 matches 8 bases. The CDR3 is made up of 15 amino acids. CDR1 is SGHRS, CDR2 YFSETQ, per germline. The V segment lost 0 bases and the J segment 4 bases; nucleotides outside the gene matches: 4. CDR3 in amino acids: CASSLEAGVADTQYF. The DNA of the CDR3 is TGCGCCAGCAGCTTGGAAGCGGGAGTCGCAGATACGCAGTATTTT.

This clonotype was seen a few times. The chain combines TRBV5-1 with TRBJ2-1, with 9 bases matching TRBD2. The CDR3 extends over 17 amino acids. Germline V CDR1 and CDR2: SGHRS, YFSETQ. The J segment lost 3 bases and the V segment lost 4 bases, leaving 11 bases of the junction unmatched. As DNA, the CDR3 is TGCGCCAGCAGCCCGAGACTAGCGGCCAACCTCTACAATGAGCAGTTCTTC. It translates to CASSPRLAANLYNEQFF. The full variable domain, its missing parts supplied by reference TRBV5-1 and TRBJ2-1, is KAGVTQTPRYLIKTRGQQVTLSCSPISGHRSVSWYQQTPGQGLQFLFEYFSETQRNKGNFPGRFSGRQFSNSRSEMNVSTLELGDSALYLCASSPRLAANLYNEQFFGPGTRLTVL.

V and J are TRBV27 and TRBJ2-7; the match to TRBD2 covers 15 bases. The V gene's germline CDR1 is MNHEY and CDR2 SMNVEV (reference sequence). V gave up 9 bases and J gave up 4 bases; unmatched junction bases: 13. CDR3 length: 17 residues. The CDR3 sequence: CASSTRTSGRAVYEQYF. Here the CDR3 DNA reads TGTGCCAGTTCAACCAGGACTAGCGGGAGGGCAGTGTACGAGCAGTACTTC.

This chain uses TRBV20-1 with TRBJ1-1; D remains unclear. Germline V CDR1 and CDR2: DFQATT, SNEGSKA (reference sequence). The CDR3 is 12 amino acids. The ends were cut back, 3 bases at V and 5 bases at J, with 10 bases in the middle. Here the CDR3 reads CSASQPETEAFF. Here the CDR3 DNA reads TGCAGTGCTAGTCAGCCCGAGACTGAAGCTTTCTTT.

The V call is TRBV5-1, the J call TRBJ2-1; no reliable D call. This CDR3 has 16 residues. The V end was cut by 0 bases, the J end by 0 bases, with 10 bases between. Per germline, CDR1 SGHRS and CDR2 YFSETQ. The CDR3 loop is CASSLGYGDSYNEQFF. CDR3 bases: TGCGCCAGCAGCTTGGGATATGGCGACTCCTACAATGAGCAGTTCTTC.

The chain combines TRBV10-3 with TRBJ1-2; D perhaps matches TRBD1 (6 bases). V was pared by 11 bases and J by 5 bases, with 18 bases between. The CDR3 loop spans 13 amino acids. Germline assignment: CDR1 ENHRY and CDR2 SYGVKD. DNA of the CDR3: TGTGCCTCTCGGACAGATAACCCTTATGGCTACACCTTC. Encoded protein: CASRTDNPYGYTF.

This clonotype has only a few counts. The V and J genes are TRBV12-3 or TRBV12-4 and TRBJ2-3, with unresolved D. The CDR3 has 16 amino acids. V was cut by 3 bases and J by 5 bases, with 18 bases left in between. CDR3 DNA sequence: TGTGCCAGCAGTTTTTGGGTGGTTAGTTTTGAAGATACGCAGTATTTT. It codes for CASSFWVVSFEDTQYF.

This clonotype was recorded a few times. The genes are TRBV15 and TRBJ2-3, with 8 bases aligning to TRBD2. V lost 2 bases and J lost 6; bases outside the gene matches: 1. The CDR3 is made up of 13 amino acids. From germline, CDR1 is LNHNV and CDR2 YYDKDF (reference sequence). CDR3 coding DNA: TGTGCCACCAGCAGACGACTAGCGGATACGCAGTATTTT. Its protein is CATSRRLADTQYF.

V is TRBV20-1 and J is TRBJ2-1; 13 bases map to TRBD2. Germline values: CDR1 DFQATT, CDR2 SNEGSKA (reference sequence). The CDR3 has 15 residues. Germline trimming cut 7 bases from V and 0 bases from J; bases unmatched to any gene: 3. The CDR3 loop is CSVRTSGSSYNEQFF. The CDR3 DNA follows: TGCAGTGTCAGGACTAGCGGGAGCTCCTACAATGAGCAGTTCTTC.

This chain connects TRBV6-1 to TRBJ1-5; no reliable D call. Trimming cost V 6 bases and J 2 bases, with 14 bases left between them. There are 15 residues in the CDR3. Per germline, CDR1 MNHNS and CDR2 SASEGT. The CDR3 reads CASRGQRRGNQPQHF. The CDR3 DNA sequence: TGTGCCAGCAGGGGTCAGCGAAGGGGCAATCAGCCCCAGCATTTT.

This clonotype was seen only a few times. V usage is TRBV12-3 or TRBV12-4 and J usage is TRBJ2-5; TRBD2 aligns across 8 bases. The V segment lost 6 bases and the J segment 2 bases; nucleotides outside the gene matches: 5. This CDR3 has 14 amino acids. The CDR3 region has the DNA TGTGCCAGCAGGCGTACTAGCGGTCAAGAGACCCAGTACTTC. This sequence encodes CASRRTSGQETQYF.

This clonotype was detected only a few times. The chain couples TRBV28 to TRBJ2-7, with 8 bases that match TRBD1. The CDR3 is 13 amino acids. Germline loops: CDR1 MDHEN, CDR2 SYDVKM. Unmatched junction bases numbered 4, after V lost 7 bases and J lost 2 bases. The CDR3 DNA follows: TGTGCCAGCATCCGGACAGGGCCCTACGAGCAGTACTTC. It is translated as CASIRTGPYEQYF. Full variable domain (outside the CDR3, taken from reference TRBV28 and TRBJ2-7): DVKVTQSSRYLVKRTGEKVFLECVQDMDHENMFWYRQDPGLGLRLIYFSYDVKMKEKGDIPEGYSVSREKKERFSLILESASTNQTSMYLCASIRTGPYEQYFGPGTRLTVT.

This clonotype was recorded a few times. The V and J genes are TRBV14 and TRBJ1-1, with a weak D call TRBD1 (5 bases). Trimming stripped 1 base from V and 0 bases from J, with 6 bases between. CDR1 and CDR2 (germline): SGHDN, FVKESK. There are 14 residues in the CDR3. The CDR3 nucleotides read TGTGCCAGCAGCCAAGCAGGGTTGAACACTGAAGCTTTCTTT. Its translation: CASSQAGLNTEAFF.

The chain recombines TRBV5-1 with TRBJ2-2; D unclear. The CDR3 contains 15 residues. V lost 0 bases and J lost 4, with 10 bases in between. CDR1 and CDR2 (germline): SGHRS, YFSETQ. In DNA, the CDR3 is TGCGCCAGCAGCTTGGCACTCCGTAGCACCGGGGAGCTGTTTTTT. Residues: CASSLALRSTGELFF.

The V gene is TRBV5-1, the J gene TRBJ2-1; 8 bases match TRBD2. Trimming removed 0 bases from V and 7 bases from J; junction bases left unmatched: 12. The CDR3 spans 17 residues. Germline V gives CDR1 SGHRS, CDR2 YFSETQ. The CDR3 loop is CASSLGPGGPAWNEQFF. DNA of the CDR3: TGCGCCAGCAGCTTGGGGCCGGGAGGGCCAGCCTGGAATGAGCAGTTCTTC.

The chain uses TRBV2 and TRBJ2-1; no firm D call. The CDR3 totals 13 residues. Germline V lookup: CDR1 SNHLY, CDR2 FYNNEI. The V and J ends lost 1 base and 10 bases respectively, with 11 bases between them. The CDR3, as DNA: TGTGCCAGCAGTGAAGAGGTACGCCGGGAGCAGTTCTTC. It translates to CASSEEVRREQFF. The complete variable domain, with remaining parts taken from reference TRBV2 and TRBJ2-1, reads EPEVTQTPSHQVTQMGQEVILRCVPISNHLYFYWYRQILGQKVEFLVSFYNNEISEKSEIFDDQFSVERPDGSNFTLKIRSTKLEDSAMYFCASSEEVRREQFFGPGTRLTVL.